This T cell receptor beta chain was found in a study of cytomegalovirus exposure and HLA in healthy donors. Trimming pared 2 bases from V and 14 bases from J, leaving 16 bases between. The length of the CDR3 is 13 residues. The germline V gene has CDR1 MDHEN and CDR2 SYDVKM. A multiplex PCR was run with 60 Vbeta primers and 13 Jbeta primers. Clones were sequenced by immunoSEQ multiplex PCR, and TCRdb holds only the in-frame ones, with some missing. This table has under 110,000 clones, over 70% appearing once. Broader study findings: Likely technical artifact: a cluster of highly shared sequence variants.

There were likely unrecorded immune exposures, though donors were nominally healthy when sampled. This clone was seen more than once but under ten times. The antigen remains unidentified. The V gene is TRBV28, the J gene TRBJ2-1; tentatively, D is TRBD1 (7 bases). This receptor was taken from a boy younger than 18 in good health and CMV-seronegative. The sequenced material came from PBMCs. The CDR3 sequence is CASSLGPQGRKFF. In DNA form, the CDR3 reads TGTGCCAGCAGTTTAGGACCACAGGGGAGGAAGTTCTTC.